The clone carrying this T cell receptor (beta chain) occurred once. Its antigen is as yet unknown. Method: immunoSEQ multiplex PCR; TCRdb's copy keeps in-frame clones and lacks some. The data contain about 2 million clones, 95% of them seen just once; the ten biggest clones take up more than 0.1%. This record comes from a study of shared clonotypes between healthy human individuals. Study-wide results and caveats: Estimated clonotype richness was generally higher in naive than memory subsets.

The CDR3 is made up of 16 amino acids. Germline CDR1 SGHTS, CDR2 YDEGEE. V was shortened by 0 bases and J by 0 bases, with 11 bases between the two germline ends. Only Caucasian adults living in Nashville, Tennessee made up the donor group. Memory CD4+ cells were the fraction left after CD45RA+ naive selection. Sequencing input: naive CD4+ T cells sorted from blood. The subset was: CD45RA+ positively selected. The rearrangement uses TRBV5-8 and TRBJ2-3, with no clear D. The receptor was isolated from a man between 18 and 35 years old in good health. This CDR3 is CASSLGVGQSTDTQYF. CDR3 DNA: TGTGCCAGCAGCTTGGGGGTCGGGCAGAGCACAGATACGCAGTATTTT.